These 22 T cell receptor beta chains came from one sample sequenced in a study of T cell repertoires in cytomegalovirus infection. Each CDR3 protein gets one entry after TCRdb re-called the reads with MiXCR. The data contain approximately 110,000 distinct CDR3 sequences, 30% of them singletons. No antigen has been identified for these receptors. Here the sequenced sample was CD8+ T cells from cultured PBMCs, taken from culture after CMV antigen stimulation. These receptors were taken from a human donor in good health (CMV status not recorded). Some clones in this sample may be carry-over from other donors' samples.

This clonotype was observed a few times. The chain has TRBV11-2 and TRBJ1-1; D is undetermined. V shed 3 bases and J shed 11 bases, with 19 bases lying between them. This CDR3 comprises 14 residues. Germline V gene lookup returns CDR1 SGHAT and CDR2 FQNNGV. The CDR3 coding sequence is TGTGCCAGCAGCTTGACCCCGGAGGCCCGGCGGGCTTTCTTT. Residues: CASSLTPEARRAFF.

The chain has TRBV2 and TRBJ2-1; D gene unclear. This CDR3 is built from 12 residues. The germline gives CDR1 SNHLY, CDR2 FYNNEI. V shed 6 bases and J shed 7 bases, with 10 bases lying between them. The CDR3 region has the DNA TGTGCCAGCAGAGGCCCCCCGAATGAGCAGTTCTTC. Amino acid sequence: CASRGPPNEQFF.

Notes on this clonotype: An end of the junction differs from the germline gene, which may be a read error. The chain joins TRBV10-3 to TRBJ1-2; possibly TRBD1 for D (6 bases). The CDR3 length is 16 residues. Germline loops: CDR1 ENHRY, CDR2 SYGVKD. The DNA of the CDR3 is TGTGCCACCAGTACTACGGGATGGGGGGCCGTCTATGGCTACACCTTC. Amino acid sequence: CATSTTGWGAVYGYTF.

The chain links TRBV12-3 or TRBV12-4 to TRBJ2-7, with D possibly TRBD1 on 6 matching bases. This CDR3 comprises 16 residues. Trimming left V 5 bases short and J 2 bases short, with 19 bases between. As DNA, the CDR3 is TGTGCCAGCAGTCATGCGGACAGCCCTGACGCCTACGAGCAGTACTTC. Its protein is CASSHADSPDAYEQYF.

A few counts support this clonotype. The V call is TRBV29-1, the J call TRBJ2-7, with D uncertain. Germline V lookup: CDR1 SQVTM, CDR2 ANQGSEA. The CDR3 is 13 residues long. V lost 0 bases to trimming and J lost 6 bases, with 12 bases between them. The CDR3 sequence is CSVEERTNGEQYF. Here the CDR3 DNA reads TGCAGCGTTGAAGAACGGACCAACGGCGAGCAGTACTTC.

J is TRBJ2-2 and V is TRBV6-1; D is unresolved. This CDR3 region has 14 residues. Germline-derived CDR1 and CDR2 are MNHNS and SASEGT. V dropped 0 bases and J dropped 9 bases, with 11 bases sitting between them. The CDR3 here is CASSEAPPPWELFF. The CDR3 coding sequence is TGTGCCAGCAGTGAAGCTCCCCCGCCCTGGGAGCTGTTTTTT.

This clonotype was detected many times. The J gene is TRBJ1-2, the V gene TRBV6-6; D not resolved. Trimming removed 6 bases from V and 6 bases from J, with 17 bases in between. The CDR3 contains 14 residues. Germline CDR1 is MNHNY and CDR2 is SVGAGI (reference sequence). This CDR3 reads CASSPWEATDGYTF. The CDR3 bases are TGTGCCAGCAGCCCCTGGGAAGCCACGGATGGCTACACCTTC.

This clonotype showed up just a few times. The chain links TRBV7-9 to TRBJ1-1, with D possibly being TRBD1 (5 bases). Germline CDR1 SEHNR, CDR2 FQNEAQ (reference sequence). Trimming cost V 5 bases and J 4 bases, with 17 bases left between them. The CDR3 totals 15 residues. The CDR3 DNA follows: TGTGCCAGCAGCATAGAGAGGGCGAGGGGCACTGAAGCTTTCTTT. It encodes CASSIERARGTEAFF. The full variable domain, with the rest looked up from reference TRBV7-9 and TRBJ1-1, is DTGVSQNPRHKITKRGQNVTFRCDPISEHNRLYWYRQTLGQGPEFLTYFQNEAQLEKSRLLSDRFSAERPKGSFSTLEIQRTEQGDSAMYLCASSIERARGTEAFFGQGTRLTVV.

This chain uses TRBV29-1 with TRBJ2-2, with D tentatively TRBD1 (7 bases). From germline, CDR1 is SQVTM and CDR2 ANQGSEA. This CDR3 has 14 residues. Trimming pared 6 bases from V and 5 bases from J, leaving 16 bases between. The CDR3 spells CSVEGASSTGELFF. In DNA form, the CDR3 reads TGCAGCGTGGAGGGGGCATCTAGTACCGGGGAGCTGTTTTTT.

CDR3 amino acids: CASSLSSVGTQYF. CDR3 nucleotide sequence: TGTGCCAGCAGTTTATCCAGCGTAGGGACCCAGTACTTC. The rearrangement links TRBV12-3 or TRBV12-4 to TRBJ2-5; no reliable D call. The length of the CDR3 is 13 residues. V lost 2 bases and J 7 bases, leaving 11 bases between the germline ends.

The J gene is TRBJ2-7, the V gene TRBV19; D perhaps matches TRBD2 (5 bases). Germline CDR1 reads LNHDA; CDR2 reads SQIVND (reference sequence). There are 14 residues in the CDR3. V dropped 1 base and J dropped 4 bases, with 11 bases sitting between them. Here the CDR3 DNA reads TGTGCCAGTAGTATAGTGACGGCGGGTTACGAGCAGTACTTC. As protein: CASSIVTAGYEQYF.

This clonotype was seen a single time. This chain links TRBV5-5 with TRBJ1-2; possibly TRBD1 for D (6 bases). With 1 base removed from V and 6 bases from J, the gap between germline ends came to 16 bases. The CDR3 extends over 15 amino acids. CDR1 SGHKS and CDR2 YYEKEE come from the germline V gene (reference sequence). CDR3 in DNA: TGTGCCAGCAGCTTGACAGGGCTAAGGGTCGATGGCTACACCTTC. Translating gives CASSLTGLRVDGYTF.

This clonotype was seen more than once but under ten times. The chain links TRBV7-9 to TRBJ1-6; D uncertain. CDR1 and CDR2 from the germline V gene are SEHNR and FQNEAQ (reference sequence). Trimming took off 2 bases at V and 9 bases at J, with 5 bases between the two ends. The CDR3 loop spans 12 amino acids. CDR3 protein: CASSLWGSPLHF. The CDR3 DNA is TGTGCCAGCAGCTTATGGGGTTCACCCCTCCACTTT.

The chain links TRBV29-1 to TRBJ1-2; D not resolved. This CDR3 contains 16 residues. Germline CDR1 and CDR2: SQVTM and ANQGSEA. The V end lost 6 bases, the J end lost 6 bases, and 26 bases lay between the germline ends. As DNA, the CDR3 is TGCAGCGTAGTCGATCAAGAGACGAGGATATTCCATGGCTACACCTTC. Translating it yields CSVVDQETRIFHGYTF.

The chain is built from TRBV7-9 and TRBJ2-3; 16 nucleotides agree with TRBD2. The CDR3 covers 18 residues. V lost 6 bases, J lost 9 bases, and 15 bases stayed unmatched. The germline CDR1 and CDR2 sequences are SEHNR and FQNEAQ (reference sequence). The CDR3 nucleotides read TGTGCCAGCAGACCCGGGACTAGCGGGGGGGAATTGTGGAGGACGCAGTATTTT. Translation: CASRPGTSGGELWRTQYF.

The V gene is TRBV20-1, the J gene TRBJ2-7; D is undetermined. The germline V gene encodes CDR1 DFQATT and CDR2 SNEGSKA (reference sequence). V lost 7 bases and J lost 2, with 9 bases in between. This CDR3 is 11 amino acids long. CDR3 nucleotide sequence: TGCAGTGTCGACAACACCTACGAGCAGTACTTC. It codes for CSVDNTYEQYF.

This clonotype showed up just once. The chain joins TRBV6-6 to TRBJ2-4; no firm D call. CDR1 is MNHNY, CDR2 SVGAGI, per germline (reference sequence). V was cut by 7 bases and J by 5 bases, with 15 bases left in between. This CDR3 has 14 amino acids. The CDR3 nucleotides are TGTGCCAGCACCATTCTCGCTGGGGAAAACATTCAGTACTTC. This encodes CASTILAGENIQYF.

This sequence joins TRBV5-1 and TRBJ2-1, with 7 bases fitting TRBD2. With 4 bases clipped from V and 2 bases from J, the junction kept 18 bases outside the gene matches. This CDR3 comprises 19 residues. CDR1 SGHRS and CDR2 YFSETQ come from the germline V gene. As DNA, the CDR3 is TGCGCCAGCAGCGGAGCCCCTGTAGGAGCGGGGACCACCTACAATGAGCAGTTCTTC. This translates into CASSGAPVGAGTTYNEQFF. Full variable domain (rest looked up from reference TRBV5-1 and TRBJ2-1): KAGVTQTPRYLIKTRGQQVTLSCSPISGHRSVSWYQQTPGQGLQFLFEYFSETQRNKGNFPGRFSGRQFSNSRSEMNVSTLELGDSALYLCASSGAPVGAGTTYNEQFFGPGTRLTVL.

V usage is TRBV4-1 and J usage is TRBJ1-1; D is unclear. The CDR3 is 16 amino acids. V shed 0 bases and J shed 0 bases, with 11 bases lying between them. CDR1 is MGHRA and CDR2 is YSYEKL in the germline V gene. Written as DNA, the CDR3 is TGCGCCAGCAGCCAAGATTTATACAGTTTGAACACTGAAGCTTTCTTT. Translated, it gives CASSQDLYSLNTEAFF.

The chain carries TRBV9 and TRBJ2-5; 16 nucleotides align to TRBD2. J was trimmed by 3 bases and V by 0 bases; bases with no gene match: 5. Germline values: CDR1 SGDLS, CDR2 YYNGEE. The CDR3 contains 18 residues. CDR3 loop: CASSVGGLAGGTKETQYF. CDR3 coding DNA: TGTGCCAGCAGCGTAGGGGGACTAGCGGGGGGGACCAAAGAGACCCAGTACTTC.

The chain joins TRBV28 to TRBJ2-7, with TRBD1 matching 11 bases. CDR1 is MDHEN, CDR2 SYDVKM, per germline. V was pared by 2 bases and J by 2 bases, with 11 bases of the junction left unmatched. The CDR3 length is 18 residues. In DNA form, the CDR3 reads TGTGCCAGCAGTTTAGAGTGGACAGGGGGCCCGTCCGCCTACGAGCAGTACTTC. This gives the protein CASSLEWTGGPSAYEQYF.

This clonotype came up a few times. Written as DNA, the CDR3 is TGTGCCAGTAGTCCCTCGAGCGGGGCCCTTTCCTACAATGAGCAGTTCTTC. Translated, it gives CASSPSSGALSYNEQFF. The chain is built from TRBV19 and TRBJ2-1, with 7 bases identical to TRBD2. The CDR3 has 17 amino acids. CDR1 and CDR2 (germline): LNHDA, SQIVND (reference sequence). J was trimmed by 1 base and V by 5 bases; bases with no gene match: 11.